These 23 T cell receptor beta chains were sequenced from one sample in a study of blood T cell repertoires in COVID-19 (dated by TCRdb to 2018 to 2020). Library preparation employed the immunoSEQ multiplex PCR assay. As stored in TCRdb, this immuneACCESS dataset retains in-frame rearrangements with V and J assigned. A fraction of the clones does not appear; measured against another copy, unresolved V genes explain less than half of the discrepancy, and the remainder lacks a known reason. The sample table records about 90,000 clones; roughly 90% of these occur just once. Together, the top ten hold 3% to 4% of the sample. What was sequenced was peripheral blood. Receptor source: a woman aged 70-85 years with acute or convalescent COVID-19.

The table lists this clone with a count of one. This chain joins TRBV5-1 and TRBJ1-2, with 8 positions matching TRBD1. The CDR3 is 13 amino acids. The germline V gene has CDR1 SGHRS and CDR2 YFSETQ. V was clipped by 0 bases and J by 7 bases; unmatched bases: 2. The CDR3 reads CASSLEQGGGYTF. The CDR3 DNA follows: TGCGCCAGCAGCTTGGAACAGGGGGGTGGCTACACCTTC. The full variable domain, in which reference TRBV5-1 and TRBJ1-2 provide the parts outside the CDR3, is KAGVTQTPRYLIKTRGQQVTLSCSPISGHRSVSWYQQTPGQGLQFLFEYFSETQRNKGNFPGRFSGRQFSNSRSEMNVSTLELGDSALYLCASSLEQGGGYTFGSGTRLTVV.

The V gene is TRBV4-2, the J gene TRBJ2-3; TRBD2 aligns across 7 bases. V gave up 0 bases and J gave up 8 bases; unmatched junction bases: 11. The CDR3 has 16 amino acids. Germline V gene sequence: CDR1 LGHNA, CDR2 YNFKEQ. CDR3 protein: CASSQEMVFGGGTQYF. The CDR3 nucleotides are TGTGCCAGCAGCCAAGAGATGGTGTTCGGCGGGGGTACGCAGTATTTT.

J is TRBJ1-2 and V is TRBV25-1; 7 bases are a match to TRBD1. The CDR3 has 14 residues. Germline V gene sequence: CDR1 MGHDK, CDR2 SYGVNS. The junction had 11 bases not matched to a gene; V was cut back by 11 bases and J by 2 bases. The CDR3 loop is CAAGGRSPNYGYTF. Written as DNA, the CDR3 is TGTGCCGCAGGGGGGAGAAGCCCCAACTATGGCTACACCTTC.

The chain links TRBV4-1 to TRBJ1-2; the match to TRBD1 covers 9 bases. Germline CDR1 MGHRA, CDR2 YSYEKL. This CDR3 comprises 16 residues. V lost 2 bases and J lost 9; bases outside the gene matches: 13. As DNA, the CDR3 is TGCGCCAGCAGCCAAACAGGGGGCCATTCCTATAGGAGCTACACCTTC. It codes for CASSQTGGHSYRSYTF.

The chain recombines TRBV4-2 with TRBJ2-4; possibly TRBD2 for D (6 bases). The length of the CDR3 is 15 residues. The V end lost 6 bases, the J end lost 9 bases, and 21 bases lay between the germline ends. The germline CDR1 and CDR2 sequences are LGHNA and YNFKEQ. CDR3 sequence reads: CASRRRDGGSSIQYF. For the CDR3, the DNA is TGTGCCAGCAGGCGACGGGACGGGGGATCGAGCATTCAGTACTTC.

The rearrangement links TRBV27 to TRBJ2-1, with a possible D match to TRBD2 (6 bases). V lost 6 bases and J 0 bases, leaving 12 bases between the germline ends. This CDR3 region has 15 residues. Germline V gene lookup returns CDR1 MNHEY and CDR2 SMNVEV (reference sequence). CDR3 protein: CASSPGTYSYNEQFF. As DNA, the CDR3 is TGTGCCAGCAGCCCCGGGACTTACTCCTACAATGAGCAGTTCTTC.

In DNA, the CDR3 is TGCGCCAGCAGCGTTGAAAAGAGCTCCTACAATGAGCAGTTCTTC. The encoded protein is CASSVEKSSYNEQFF. This sequence joins TRBV5-1 and TRBJ2-1, with unresolved D. The CDR3 covers 15 residues. CDR1 is SGHRS, CDR2 YFSETQ, per germline. Trimming cost V 4 bases and J 0 bases, with 11 bases left between them.

V usage is TRBV5-1 and J usage is TRBJ2-7, with D maybe TRBD1 (6 bases). Deletions cut 6 bases from V and 0 bases from J, with 13 bases between. The CDR3 runs 14 residues. In germline, CDR1 is SGHRS, CDR2 YFSETQ. The CDR3 DNA reads TGCGCCAGCACCCAAACGACAGGCTCCTACGAGCAGTACTTC. Protein sequence: CASTQTTGSYEQYF.

The chain uses TRBV15 and TRBJ1-2, with D possibly being TRBD1 (5 bases). This CDR3 spans 12 amino acids. Trimming took off 5 bases at V and 6 bases at J, with 10 bases between the two ends. Per germline, CDR1 LNHNV and CDR2 YYDKDF (reference sequence). The CDR3 spells CATSSGLDGYTF. Written as DNA, the CDR3 is TGTGCCACCAGCTCAGGGCTAGATGGCTACACCTTC.

This clone was seen a single time. The chain combines TRBV3-1 (or the pseudogene TRBV3-2) with TRBJ2-6, with 8 bases matching TRBD1. CDR1 LGHDT and CDR2 YNNKEL come from the germline V gene (reference sequence). CDR3 length: 16 residues. With V trimmed by 5 bases and J by 4 bases, 7 bases remained unmatched. CDR3 coding DNA: TGTGCCAGCAGCGGAGGACAGGGAGCCGGGGCCAACGTCCTGACTTTC. Protein product: CASSGGQGAGANVLTF.

The chain couples TRBV6-5 to TRBJ2-2; no clear D gene. The CDR3 spans 13 residues. The germline CDR1 and CDR2 sequences are MNHEY and SVGAGI. V dropped 4 bases and J dropped 6 bases, with 9 bases sitting between them. CDR3 sequence: CASSSYFAGELFF. In DNA form, the CDR3 reads TGTGCCAGCAGTTCCTATTTCGCCGGGGAGCTGTTTTTT.

The chain employs TRBV5-1 and TRBJ1-2, with D tentatively TRBD1 (6 bases). CDR1 is SGHRS and CDR2 is YFSETQ in the germline V gene. V lost 5 bases, J lost 7 bases, and 21 bases lay in between. This CDR3 has 15 residues. The CDR3 reads CASRTPGQNFGGYTF. The DNA of the CDR3 is TGCGCCAGCAGAACTCCGGGACAAAATTTTGGTGGCTACACCTTC. The whole variable domain, remainder taken from reference TRBV5-1 and TRBJ1-2, is KAGVTQTPRYLIKTRGQQVTLSCSPISGHRSVSWYQQTPGQGLQFLFEYFSETQRNKGNFPGRFSGRQFSNSRSEMNVSTLELGDSALYLCASRTPGQNFGGYTFGSGTRLTVV.

CDR3 DNA sequence: TGTGCCAGCTCAGTGTGGGAGGCGAACACTGAAGCTTTCTTT. Translation: CASSVWEANTEAFF. The chain is built from TRBV18 and TRBJ1-1, with no clear D. The germline CDR1 and CDR2 sequences are KGHSH and LQKENI. CDR3 size: 14 residues. The V end was cut by 5 bases, the J end by 1 base, with 11 bases between.

V gene TRBV5-4 combines with J gene TRBJ1-5, with D maybe TRBD1 (5 bases). CDR3 length: 15 residues. From germline, CDR1 is SGHNT and CDR2 YYREEE (reference sequence). Between the trimmed V and J ends, which lost 0 bases and 3 bases, there was a span of 10 bases. Written as DNA, the CDR3 is TGTGCCAGCAGCTTGGCAGGGTCCCCCAATCAGCCCCAGCATTTT. This sequence encodes CASSLAGSPNQPQHF.

The chain carries TRBV4-2 and TRBJ1-1; 8 bases match TRBD1. The CDR3 is 15 residues long. Germline-derived CDR1 and CDR2 are LGHNA and YNFKEQ. J lost 1 base, V lost 2 bases, and 3 bases had no gene match. The CDR3 nucleotides read TGTGCCAGCAGCCAACCTGGACAGGGGAACACTGAAGCTTTCTTT. It specifies CASSQPGQGNTEAFF.

This clone occurred once. The genes are TRBV28 and TRBJ1-5; D call uncertain. V lost 2 bases and J 3 bases, leaving 8 bases between the germline ends. Germline CDR1 and CDR2: MDHEN and SYDVKM. There are 14 residues in the CDR3. Here the CDR3 reads CASSLIRDNQPQHF. CDR3 sequence (DNA): TGTGCCAGCAGTTTAATCCGGGACAATCAGCCCCAGCATTTT.

This chain uses TRBV19 with TRBJ2-5; D is possibly TRBD2 (5 bases). CDR3 length: 14 residues. CDR1 LNHDA and CDR2 SQIVND come from the germline V gene (reference sequence). Between the trimmed V and J ends, which lost 1 base and 9 bases, there was a span of 15 bases. The CDR3 DNA follows: TGTGCCAGTAGTATAGCGGCTAGCCATTCGGCCCAGTACTTC. Translated: CASSIAASHSAQYF.

The chain links TRBV9 to TRBJ2-2, with D unclear. CDR1 is SGDLS and CDR2 is YYNGEE in the germline V gene. The CDR3 runs 14 residues. Trimming stripped 1 base from V and 4 bases from J, with 8 bases between. This chain's CDR3 is CASSVYSSTGELFF. The CDR3 region has the DNA TGTGCCAGCAGCGTATATAGCTCCACCGGGGAGCTGTTTTTT. The full variable domain, completed using reference TRBV9 and TRBJ2-2, is DSGVTQTPKHLITATGQRVTLRCSPRSGDLSVYWYQQSLDQGLQFLIQYYNGEERAKGNILERFSAQQFPDLHSELNLSSLELGDSALYFCASSVYSSTGELFFGEGSRLTVL.

Concerning this clone itself: The junction and the germline gene differ at one end; a read error may be behind it. This chain links TRBV2 with TRBJ2-3; perhaps D is TRBD1 or TRBD2 (5 bases each). CDR1 SNHLY and CDR2 FYNNEI come from the germline V gene. The CDR3 covers 15 residues. The CDR3 spells CACRGASTGRDTQYF. The CDR3 DNA follows: TGTGCCTGCAGAGGGGCCTCTACTGGACGAGATACGCAGTATTTT.

CDR3 protein: CASSQDGANYGYTF. In DNA, the CDR3 is TGTGCCAGCAGCCAAGACGGAGCTAACTATGGCTACACCTTC. The V gene is TRBV3-1 (or the pseudogene TRBV3-2), the J gene TRBJ1-2; D gene ambiguous. V lost 0 bases and J lost 0, with 5 bases in between. The CDR3 is made up of 14 amino acids. Germline V gene data show CDR1 as LGHDT and CDR2 as YNNKEL (reference sequence).

The rearrangement joins TRBV28 to TRBJ1-1; 7 nucleotides line up with TRBD1. CDR3 length equals 14 residues. Losses at the gene ends were 6 bases for V and 0 bases for J; bases not matched to a gene: 4. Germline V gene lookup returns CDR1 MDHEN and CDR2 SYDVKM. In DNA form, the CDR3 reads TGTGCCAGCAGGGGACAGACCATGAACACTGAAGCTTTCTTT. This gives the protein CASRGQTMNTEAFF.

CDR3 in amino acids: CASSSQREDMGNEQFF. In DNA form, the CDR3 reads TGTGCCAGCAGTTCCCAGCGGGAGGACATGGGGAATGAGCAGTTCTTC. This chain links TRBV2 with TRBJ2-1, with 9 bases aligning to TRBD2. Germline CDR1 is SNHLY and CDR2 is FYNNEI. This CDR3 region has 16 residues. V shed 5 bases, J shed 7 bases, and the junction held 12 bases outside the gene matches.

This chain connects TRBV29-1 to TRBJ1-2, with D hard to call. Trimming took off 5 bases at V and 6 bases at J, with 16 bases between the two ends. Germline loops: CDR1 SQVTM, CDR2 ANQGSEA. This CDR3 has 13 amino acids. The CDR3 bases are TGCAGCGTTCAAAACACCGTTATCCATGGCTACACCTTC. Protein sequence: CSVQNTVIHGYTF.